Following are 5 T cell receptor beta chains from one sample sequenced in a study of tumor-infiltrating lymphocytes in primary liver carcinoma. Joint extraction of RNA and DNA used 20-30 mg of bulk tissue that was unsorted. TCR beta cDNA was prepared out of 500 ng total RNA by means of a constant-region primer. Slightly modified ARM-PCR, run as three nested multiplex PCR rounds, produced the TCR beta libraries. Both of the initial two PCR rounds ran for around 9 cycles and employed TRBV1-TRBV30 forward primers alongside a C-beta reverse primer. TCRdb reanalysed the multiplex PCR reads using MiXCR and keeps one entry per CDR3 protein. This table holds about 21,000 distinct CDR3 sequences, approximately 70% found once. Sequences were obtained from liver tumor tissue from sampling region 1. Subset specified: tumor region T1, superior pole. Receptors originate from a man aged 35-49 years with primary liver carcinoma and hepatitis B virus infection.

This clonotype came up once. A much bigger clone sits one base away, suggesting this may be a read error. V usage is TRBV15 and J usage is TRBJ2-7; D tentatively reads TRBD1 or TRBD2 (5 bases each). Trimming removed 0 bases from V and 6 bases from J, with 18 bases in between. The CDR3 sequence is 16 residues long. In germline, CDR1 is LNHNV, CDR2 YYDKDF (reference sequence). The CDR3 bases are TGTGCCACCAGCAGAGAACCGGAGGTTGGGGGTGGCGAGCAGTACTTC. As protein: CATSREPEVGGGEQYF.

By proportion, this clonotype is medium-sized (0.01 to 0.1%). V is TRBV4-1 and J is TRBJ2-2, with 10 bases lining up with TRBD2. CDR1 MGHRA and CDR2 YSYEKL come from the germline V gene. V shed 0 bases and J 3 bases; nucleotides not matched to a gene: 7. The CDR3 totals 18 residues. CDR3: CASSQDSGGAWYTGELFF. Written as DNA, the CDR3 is TGCGCCAGCAGCCAAGACAGCGGGGGGGCGTGGTACACCGGGGAGCTGTTTTTT.

Remarks on this clonotype: A clone one base away is much larger, so this may be a read error. The J gene is TRBJ1-6, the V gene TRBV6-5; no firm D call. CDR1 and CDR2 (germline): MNHEY, SVGAGI. The CDR3 consists of 16 residues. CDR3 in DNA: TGTGCCAACAGTAAACAGTCTGCCATATATAATTCACCCCTCCACTTT. It is translated as CANSKQSAIYNSPLHF.

Note on this clonotype: The conserved phenylalanine or tryptophan is not found at the CDR3 terminus, so this likely reflects a read error. The DNA is left out, because the CDR3 cannot be placed on it with certainty; the CDR3 is given as TCRdb lists it. V gene TRBV4-1 combines with J gene TRBJ1-2; TRBD1 is the table's D call, not checked against the DNA. Germline CDR1 is MGHRA and CDR2 is YSYEKL. The CDR3 is 14 amino acids long, termini counted. The CDR3 protein is CASSQGDRNYCNTS.

This chain uses TRBV11-2 with TRBJ2-7, with D possibly matching TRBD1 (5 bases). V lost 3 bases and J 13 bases, leaving 19 bases between the germline ends. Per the germline V gene, CDR1 is SGHAT and CDR2 is FQNNGV. This CDR3 is built from 13 residues. DNA of the CDR3: TGTGCCAGCAGCTTTGACAGCACCCACGAACATTACTTC. Its translation is CASSFDSTHEHYF.